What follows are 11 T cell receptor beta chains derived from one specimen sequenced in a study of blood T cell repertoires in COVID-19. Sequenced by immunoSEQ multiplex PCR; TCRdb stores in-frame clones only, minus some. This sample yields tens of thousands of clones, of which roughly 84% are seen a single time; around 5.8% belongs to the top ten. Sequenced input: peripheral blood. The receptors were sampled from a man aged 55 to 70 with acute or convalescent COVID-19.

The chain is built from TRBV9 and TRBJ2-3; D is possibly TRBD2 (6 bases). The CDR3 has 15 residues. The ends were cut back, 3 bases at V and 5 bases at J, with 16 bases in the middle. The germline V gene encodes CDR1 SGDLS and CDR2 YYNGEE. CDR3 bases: TGTGCCAGCAGCGCCGTGGGGGGAGTGGAAGATACGCAGTATTTT. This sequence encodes CASSAVGGVEDTQYF. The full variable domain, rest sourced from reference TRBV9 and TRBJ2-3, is DSGVTQTPKHLITATGQRVTLRCSPRSGDLSVYWYQQSLDQGLQFLIQYYNGEERAKGNILERFSAQQFPDLHSELNLSSLELGDSALYFCASSAVGGVEDTQYFGPGTRLTVL.

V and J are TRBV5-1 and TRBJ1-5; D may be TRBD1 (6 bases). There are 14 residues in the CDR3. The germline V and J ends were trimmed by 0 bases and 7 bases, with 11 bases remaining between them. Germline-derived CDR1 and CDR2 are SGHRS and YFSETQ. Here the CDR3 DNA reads TGCGCCAGCAGCTTGGGGGGGCAGGGCCAGCCCCAGCATTTT. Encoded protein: CASSLGGQGQPQHF.

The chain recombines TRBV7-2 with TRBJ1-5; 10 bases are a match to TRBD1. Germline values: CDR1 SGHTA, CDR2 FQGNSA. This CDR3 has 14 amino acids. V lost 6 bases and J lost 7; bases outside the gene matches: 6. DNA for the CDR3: TGTGCCAGCAGAGGGACAGGGGCATGGCAGCCCCAGCATTTT. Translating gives CASRGTGAWQPQHF.

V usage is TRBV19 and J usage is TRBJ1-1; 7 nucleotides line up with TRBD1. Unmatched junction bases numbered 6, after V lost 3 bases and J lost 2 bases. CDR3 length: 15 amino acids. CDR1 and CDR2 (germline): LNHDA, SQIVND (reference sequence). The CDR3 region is CASSIGTDFNTEAFF. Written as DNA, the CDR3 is TGTGCCAGTAGTATCGGGACAGATTTTAACACTGAAGCTTTCTTT.

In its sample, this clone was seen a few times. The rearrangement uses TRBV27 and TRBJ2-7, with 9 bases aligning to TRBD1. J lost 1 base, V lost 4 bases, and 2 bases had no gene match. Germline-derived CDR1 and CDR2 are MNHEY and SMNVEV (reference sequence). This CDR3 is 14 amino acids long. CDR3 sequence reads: CASSYGTGSYEQYF. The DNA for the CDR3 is TGTGCCAGCAGTTACGGGACAGGGTCCTACGAGCAGTACTTC.

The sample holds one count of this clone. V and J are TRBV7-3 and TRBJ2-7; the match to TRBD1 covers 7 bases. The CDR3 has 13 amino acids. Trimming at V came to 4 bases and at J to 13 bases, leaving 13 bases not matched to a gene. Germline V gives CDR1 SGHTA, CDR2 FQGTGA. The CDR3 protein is CASSSSGGPPLYF. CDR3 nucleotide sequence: TGTGCCAGCAGCTCTTCAGGGGGTCCTCCCCTATACTTC.

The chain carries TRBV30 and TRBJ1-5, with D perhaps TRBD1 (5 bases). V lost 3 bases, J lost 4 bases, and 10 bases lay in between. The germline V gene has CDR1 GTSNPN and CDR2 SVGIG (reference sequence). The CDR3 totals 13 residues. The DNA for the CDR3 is TGTGCCTGGAGCGCAGACAGTAATCAGCCCCAGCATTTT. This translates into CAWSADSNQPQHF.

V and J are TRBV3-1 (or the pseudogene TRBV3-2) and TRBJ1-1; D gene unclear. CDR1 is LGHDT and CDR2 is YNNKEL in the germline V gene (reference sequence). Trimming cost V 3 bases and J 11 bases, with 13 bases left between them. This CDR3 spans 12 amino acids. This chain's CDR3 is CASSQGRVGAFF. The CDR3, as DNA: TGTGCCAGCAGCCAGGGGAGGGTAGGCGCTTTCTTT.

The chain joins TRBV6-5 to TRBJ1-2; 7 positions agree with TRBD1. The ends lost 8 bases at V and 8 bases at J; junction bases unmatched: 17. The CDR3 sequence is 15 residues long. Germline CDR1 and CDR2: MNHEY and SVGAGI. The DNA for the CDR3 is TGTGCCAGCGGGTCGCCCGAACAGGGGAACGGGGGCTACACCTTC. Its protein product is CASGSPEQGNGGYTF.

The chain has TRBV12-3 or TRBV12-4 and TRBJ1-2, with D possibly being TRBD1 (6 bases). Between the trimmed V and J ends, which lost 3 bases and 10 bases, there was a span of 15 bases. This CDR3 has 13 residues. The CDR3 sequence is CASSFYRDGDYTF. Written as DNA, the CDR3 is TGTGCCAGCAGTTTCTACAGGGACGGAGACTACACCTTC.

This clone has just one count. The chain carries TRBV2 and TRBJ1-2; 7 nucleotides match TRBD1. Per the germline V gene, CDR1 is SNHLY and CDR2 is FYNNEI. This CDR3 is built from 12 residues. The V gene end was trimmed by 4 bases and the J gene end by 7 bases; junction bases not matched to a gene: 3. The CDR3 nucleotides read TGTGCCAGCAGTGTAGGGGGCTCTGGCTACACCTTC. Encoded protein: CASSVGGSGYTF.